This TCR beta chain was captured in a study of cytomegalovirus exposure and HLA in healthy donors. As for the study in general: Early on, a data release was issued that held 80 million or so unique TCRs from HLA-typed donors.

Donors showed nominal health when sampled, although they likely had unrecorded immune exposures. V was clipped by 5 bases and J by 1 base; unmatched bases: 8. This CDR3 has 16 amino acids. From germline, CDR1 is SGHTA and CDR2 FQGTGA. This PCR relied on a set of 60 Vbeta primers and 13 Jbeta primers. This table comes from immunoSEQ multiplex PCR, and its TCRdb copy is limited to in-frame clones, with some not included. This sample carries some 180,000 clones, with about 6.5% going to the ten biggest clones. The sequenced sample was PBMCs. This receptor was taken from a man younger than 45 in good health and CMV-seronegative. The rearrangement joins TRBV7-3 to TRBJ2-3; 8 bases map to TRBD2. DNA for the CDR3: TGTGCCAGCAGCCCGGGGGGGTCGCTCGGCACAGATACGCAGTATTTT. Translated, it gives CASSPGGSLGTDTQYF.